Listed below are T cell receptor beta chains from one sample, sequenced in a study of CD8+ T cells in alopecia areata. Using immunoSEQ multiplex PCR, the repertoire was profiled, and TCRdb retains in-frame clones only, with some absent. The repertoire holds roughly 220,000 clones, with 35% to 40% as singletons. Sequenced material: CD4+ T cells sorted from blood, taken at approximately week 30, from a patient treated with tofacitinib. These TCRs come from a human donor with alopecia areata. Both conserved end residues are part of each CDR3. D genes are given only for firm matches. Clone size is given for some rows only: seen once, a few or many times, or a class if the clone is expanded.

j_gene: TRBJ2-3; v_gene: TRBV29-1; d_gene: TRBD1; abundance: -; CDR3aa: CSVLRTGVITDTQYF; CDR3nt: TGCAGCGTCCTCCGGACAGGGGTCATAACAGATACGCAGTATTTT
j_gene: TRBJ2-6; v_gene: TRBV7-2; d_gene: -; abundance: -; CDR3aa: CASSLVGPGANVLTF; CDR3nt: TGTGCCAGCAGCTTAGTAGGTCCTGGGGCCAACGTCCTGACTTTC
j_gene: TRBJ2-7; v_gene: TRBV5-1; d_gene: -; abundance: few; CDR3aa: CASSATTDPRGEQYF; CDR3nt: TGCGCCAGCAGCGCGACGACAGACCCAAGGGGCGAGCAGTACTTC
j_gene: TRBJ1-2; v_gene: TRBV5-4; d_gene: TRBD1; abundance: -; CDR3aa: CASSSGQGSNYGYTF; CDR3nt: TGTGCCAGCAGCTCTGGACAGGGGTCTAACTATGGCTACACCTTC
j_gene: TRBJ2-5; v_gene: TRBV4-1; d_gene: TRBD2; abundance: few; CDR3aa: CASSQTNLGLAGGETQYF; CDR3nt: TGCGCCAGCAGCCAGACAAACCTGGGACTAGCGGGAGGTGAGACCCAGTACTTC
j_gene: TRBJ2-3; v_gene: TRBV7-9; d_gene: -; abundance: few; CDR3aa: CASSLAQGDTQYF; CDR3nt: TGTGCCAGCAGCTTAGCTCAGGGTGATACGCAGTATTTT
j_gene: TRBJ2-1; v_gene: TRBV4-1; d_gene: -; abundance: few; CDR3aa: CASGPQGGTEFF; CDR3nt: TGCGCCAGCGGTCCCCAGGGGGGGACTGAGTTCTTC
j_gene: TRBJ1-5; v_gene: TRBV30; d_gene: -; abundance: -; CDR3aa: CAWSPGGNQPQHF; CDR3nt: TGTGCCTGGAGTCCGGGGGGCAATCAGCCCCAGCATTTT
j_gene: TRBJ2-5; v_gene: TRBV4-1; d_gene: TRBD2; abundance: few; CDR3aa: CASSQVAGGPEETQYF; CDR3nt: TGCGCCAGCAGCCAAGTAGCGGGAGGGCCCGAGGAGACCCAGTACTTC
j_gene: TRBJ2-3; v_gene: TRBV5-1; d_gene: TRBD1; abundance: few; CDR3aa: CASTSRGQPPDTQYF; CDR3nt: TGCGCCAGCACCTCTAGGGGGCAGCCCCCAGATACGCAGTATTTT
j_gene: TRBJ2-7; v_gene: TRBV7-9; d_gene: -; abundance: -; CDR3aa: CASSTEFSYEQYF; CDR3nt: TGTGCCAGCAGCACGGAGTTTTCCTACGAGCAGTACTTC
j_gene: TRBJ1-2; v_gene: TRBV29-1; d_gene: -; abundance: -; CDR3aa: CSVEIVSPGGGYTF; CDR3nt: TGCAGCGTTGAAATCGTATCCCCCGGTGGGGGCTACACCTTC
j_gene: TRBJ2-7; v_gene: TRBV5-4; d_gene: TRBD1; abundance: -; CDR3aa: CASRQGTGRYEQYF; CDR3nt: TGTGCCAGCAGACAAGGGACAGGGAGGTACGAGCAGTACTTC
j_gene: TRBJ1-1; v_gene: TRBV7-2; d_gene: -; abundance: -; CDR3aa: CASSIQMNTEAFF; CDR3nt: TGTGCCAGCAGCATACAGATGAACACTGAAGCTTTCTTT
j_gene: TRBJ2-2; v_gene: TRBV7-9; d_gene: TRBD1; abundance: -; CDR3aa: CASSQTGFTGELFF; CDR3nt: TGTGCCAGCAGCCAGACAGGGTTCACCGGGGAGCTGTTTTTT
j_gene: TRBJ1-6; v_gene: TRBV28; d_gene: TRBD1; abundance: -; CDR3aa: CASSLWTGGSPLHF; CDR3nt: TGTGCCAGCAGTTTATGGACAGGGGGCTCACCCCTCCACTTT
j_gene: TRBJ1-2; v_gene: TRBV15; d_gene: -; abundance: few; CDR3aa: CATSRGAGNYGYTF; CDR3nt: TGTGCCACCAGCAGAGGGGCGGGGAACTATGGCTACACCTTC
j_gene: TRBJ2-3; v_gene: TRBV30; d_gene: -; abundance: -; CDR3aa: CAWSVQWALRRDTQYF; CDR3nt: TGTGCCTGGAGTGTACAATGGGCTCTCCGAAGGGATACGCAGTATTTT
j_gene: TRBJ1-2; v_gene: TRBV7-2; d_gene: TRBD1; abundance: few; CDR3aa: CASSLDRSYGYTF; CDR3nt: TGTGCCAGCAGCTTGGACAGGTCCTATGGCTACACCTTC
j_gene: TRBJ1-1; v_gene: TRBV29-1; d_gene: TRBD1; abundance: -; CDR3aa: CSVVGRQGGTEAFF; CDR3nt: TGCAGCGTTGTTGGGAGGCAGGGGGGTACTGAAGCTTTCTTT
j_gene: TRBJ2-3; v_gene: TRBV7-9; d_gene: TRBD2; abundance: -; CDR3aa: CASSLHGRGSTDTQYF; CDR3nt: TGTGCCAGCAGCTTACACGGGCGGGGGAGCACAGATACGCAGTATTTT
j_gene: TRBJ1-5; v_gene: TRBV6-1; d_gene: -; abundance: few; CDR3aa: CASTKTSGVDQPQHF; CDR3nt: TGTGCCAGCACCAAGACCTCCGGCGTGGACCAGCCCCAGCATTTT
j_gene: TRBJ2-3; v_gene: TRBV7-8; d_gene: -; abundance: once; CDR3aa: CASSLREWDTQYF; CDR3nt: TGTGCCAGCAGCTTACGGGAGTGGGATACGCAGTATTTT
j_gene: TRBJ2-4; v_gene: TRBV7-9; d_gene: -; abundance: -; CDR3aa: CASSLWTAELYF; CDR3nt: TGTGCCAGCAGCCTCTGGACAGCCGAGTTATACTTC
j_gene: TRBJ2-5; v_gene: TRBV6-5; d_gene: -; abundance: -; CDR3aa: CASRSSAVQETQYF; CDR3nt: TGTGCCAGCAGGTCTTCGGCGGTGCAAGAGACCCAGTACTTC
j_gene: TRBJ1-2; v_gene: TRBV4-1; d_gene: -; abundance: -; CDR3aa: CASSQVPPTVDNYGYTF; CDR3nt: TGCGCCAGCAGCCAAGTCCCCCCGACAGTGGATAACTATGGCTACACCTTC
j_gene: TRBJ1-3; v_gene: TRBV27; d_gene: TRBD1; abundance: few; CDR3aa: CASSSDGTVGNTIYF; CDR3nt: TGTGCCAGCAGCTCCGACGGGACAGTTGGAAACACCATATATTTT
j_gene: TRBJ1-1; v_gene: TRBV7-9; d_gene: -; abundance: -; CDR3aa: CASSLGDLKIGSKGTEAFF; CDR3nt: TGTGCCAGCAGCTTAGGGGACCTAAAAATTGGCTCTAAGGGCACTGAAGCTTTCTTT
j_gene: TRBJ1-6; v_gene: TRBV30; d_gene: -; abundance: -; CDR3aa: CAWSVRGFDSPLHF; CDR3nt: TGTGCCTGGAGTGTACGAGGGTTTGATTCACCCCTCCACTTT
j_gene: TRBJ2-7; v_gene: TRBV30; d_gene: -; abundance: few; CDR3aa: CAWKGQGGYEQYF; CDR3nt: TGTGCCTGGAAGGGCCAGGGGGGTTACGAGCAGTACTTC
j_gene: TRBJ1-1; v_gene: TRBV19; d_gene: -; abundance: few; CDR3aa: CASSGSPGGTEAFF; CDR3nt: TGTGCCAGTAGTGGATCCCCGGGCGGCACTGAAGCTTTCTTT
j_gene: TRBJ1-2; v_gene: TRBV29-1; d_gene: TRBD1; abundance: -; CDR3aa: CSVEGQGYGYTF; CDR3nt: TGCAGCGTTGAAGGACAGGGCTATGGCTACACCTTC
j_gene: TRBJ1-1; v_gene: TRBV5-1; d_gene: -; abundance: many; CDR3aa: CASSSDGRLRTEAFF; CDR3nt: TGCGCCAGCAGCTCCGACGGACGTCTTAGGACTGAAGCTTTCTTT
j_gene: TRBJ2-3; v_gene: TRBV15; d_gene: -; abundance: few; CDR3aa: CATSRDDPSAAHTQYF; CDR3nt: TGTGCCACCAGCAGAGATGACCCCAGCGCCGCCCATACGCAGTATTTT
j_gene: TRBJ2-7; v_gene: TRBV10-3; d_gene: TRBD2; abundance: -; CDR3aa: CANYTGTSNYEQYF; CDR3nt: TGTGCCAACTATACCGGGACTAGCAACTACGAGCAGTACTTC
j_gene: TRBJ2-1; v_gene: TRBV7-6; d_gene: TRBD2; abundance: -; CDR3aa: CASSQQPGGGEQFF; CDR3nt: TGTGCCAGCAGCCAGCAACCGGGGGGAGGTGAGCAGTTCTTC
j_gene: TRBJ1-2; v_gene: TRBV30; d_gene: TRBD1; abundance: -; CDR3aa: CAWSYRGNYGYTF; CDR3nt: TGTGCCTGGAGTTACAGGGGAAACTATGGCTACACCTTC
j_gene: TRBJ1-5; v_gene: TRBV18; d_gene: -; abundance: -; CDR3aa: CASSAGIYQPQHF; CDR3nt: TGTGCCAGCTCGGCGGGGATTTATCAGCCCCAGCATTTT
j_gene: TRBJ2-7; v_gene: TRBV4-1; d_gene: TRBD1; abundance: -; CDR3aa: CASSGPGQSYEQYF; CDR3nt: TGCGCCAGCAGCGGACCGGGACAGTCCTACGAGCAGTACTTC
j_gene: TRBJ1-5; v_gene: TRBV6-1; d_gene: -; abundance: -; CDR3aa: CASSEQGGGEGNQPQHF; CDR3nt: TGTGCCAGCAGTGAACAGGGTGGAGGTGAAGGCAATCAGCCCCAGCATTTT
j_gene: TRBJ2-2; v_gene: TRBV15; d_gene: -; abundance: -; CDR3aa: CATSKVRQTGELFF; CDR3nt: TGTGCCACCAGCAAGGTCAGACAGACCGGGGAGCTGTTTTTT
j_gene: TRBJ1-1; v_gene: TRBV6-1; d_gene: -; abundance: few; CDR3aa: CASAWGTEAFF; CDR3nt: TGTGCCAGTGCATGGGGGACTGAAGCTTTCTTT
j_gene: TRBJ2-6; v_gene: TRBV5-4; d_gene: -; abundance: -; CDR3aa: CASSFRANTKGANVLTF; CDR3nt: TGTGCCAGCAGCTTCCGGGCGAATACGAAAGGGGCCAACGTCCTGACTTTC
j_gene: TRBJ1-1; v_gene: TRBV5-4; d_gene: -; abundance: once; CDR3aa: CASSLGPGSNTEAFF; CDR3nt: TGTGCCAGCAGCTTGGGTCCGGGATCGAACACTGAAGCTTTCTTT
j_gene: TRBJ2-3; v_gene: TRBV15; d_gene: -; abundance: few; CDR3aa: CATSRDRKGSDTQYF; CDR3nt: TGTGCCACCAGCAGAGATCGTAAAGGATCAGATACGCAGTATTTT
j_gene: TRBJ2-5; v_gene: TRBV11-2; d_gene: -; abundance: -; CDR3aa: CASSFKTETSQYF; CDR3nt: TGTGCCAGCAGCTTTAAGACAGAAACCTCCCAGTACTTC
j_gene: TRBJ1-1; v_gene: TRBV5-1; d_gene: -; abundance: -; CDR3aa: CASSRGDAAWNTEAFF; CDR3nt: TGCGCCAGCAGTCGGGGTGACGCGGCGTGGAACACTGAAGCTTTCTTT
j_gene: TRBJ2-7; v_gene: TRBV6-1; d_gene: -; abundance: few; CDR3aa: CASSSRGIRSYEQYF; CDR3nt: TGTGCCAGCAGTTCTCGGGGTATTAGGTCCTACGAGCAGTACTTC